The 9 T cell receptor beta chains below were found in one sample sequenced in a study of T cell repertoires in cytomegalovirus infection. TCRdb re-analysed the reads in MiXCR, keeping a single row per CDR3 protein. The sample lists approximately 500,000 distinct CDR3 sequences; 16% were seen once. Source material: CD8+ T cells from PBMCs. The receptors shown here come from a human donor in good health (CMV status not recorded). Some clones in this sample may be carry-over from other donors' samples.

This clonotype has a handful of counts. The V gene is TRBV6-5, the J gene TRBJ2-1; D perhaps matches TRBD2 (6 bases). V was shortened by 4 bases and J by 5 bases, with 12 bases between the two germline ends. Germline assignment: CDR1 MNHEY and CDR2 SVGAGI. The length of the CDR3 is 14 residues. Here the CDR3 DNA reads TGTGCCAGCAGTTCCGGACTACCTCACAATGAGCAGTTCTTC. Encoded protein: CASSSGLPHNEQFF.

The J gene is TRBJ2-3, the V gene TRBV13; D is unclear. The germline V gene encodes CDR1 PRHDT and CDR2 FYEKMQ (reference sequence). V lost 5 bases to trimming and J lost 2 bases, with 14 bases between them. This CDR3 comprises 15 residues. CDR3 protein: CASSRTRFDTDTQYF. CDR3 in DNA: TGTGCCAGCAGCCGTACTCGGTTCGACACAGATACGCAGTATTTT.

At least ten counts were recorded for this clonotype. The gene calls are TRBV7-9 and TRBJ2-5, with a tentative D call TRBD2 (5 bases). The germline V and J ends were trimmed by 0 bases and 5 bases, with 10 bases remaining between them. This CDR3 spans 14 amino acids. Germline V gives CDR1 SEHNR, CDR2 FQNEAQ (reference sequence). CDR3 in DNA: TGTGCCAGCAGCTTAGCAACCAGAGGGGAGACCCAGTACTTC. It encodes CASSLATRGETQYF.

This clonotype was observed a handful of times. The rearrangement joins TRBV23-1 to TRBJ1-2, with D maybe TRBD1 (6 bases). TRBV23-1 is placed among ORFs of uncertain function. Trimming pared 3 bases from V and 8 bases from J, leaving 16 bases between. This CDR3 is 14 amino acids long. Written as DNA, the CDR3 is TGCGCCAGCAGTCACGGGATCACCCAGGGGGGCTACACCTTC. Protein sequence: CASSHGITQGGYTF.

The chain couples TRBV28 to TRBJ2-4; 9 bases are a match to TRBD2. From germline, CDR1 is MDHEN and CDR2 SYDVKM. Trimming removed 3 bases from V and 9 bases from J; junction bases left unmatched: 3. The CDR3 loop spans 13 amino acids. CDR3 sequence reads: CASSFSGRSIQYF. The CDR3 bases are TGTGCCAGCAGTTTTAGCGGGAGAAGCATTCAGTACTTC.

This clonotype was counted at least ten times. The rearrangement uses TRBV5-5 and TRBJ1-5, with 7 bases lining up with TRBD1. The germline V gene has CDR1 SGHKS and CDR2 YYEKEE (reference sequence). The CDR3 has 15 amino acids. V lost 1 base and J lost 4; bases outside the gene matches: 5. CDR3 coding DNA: TGTGCCAGCAGCTTGATTGGGACAGAAAATCAGCCCCAGCATTTT. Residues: CASSLIGTENQPQHF.

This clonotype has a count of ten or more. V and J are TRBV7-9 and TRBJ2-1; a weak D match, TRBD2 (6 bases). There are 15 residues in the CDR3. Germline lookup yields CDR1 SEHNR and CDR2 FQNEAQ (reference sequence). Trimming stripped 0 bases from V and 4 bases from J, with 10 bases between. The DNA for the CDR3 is TGTGCCAGCAGCTTAGCACGGGCGGGATACAATGAGCAGTTCTTC. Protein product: CASSLARAGYNEQFF.

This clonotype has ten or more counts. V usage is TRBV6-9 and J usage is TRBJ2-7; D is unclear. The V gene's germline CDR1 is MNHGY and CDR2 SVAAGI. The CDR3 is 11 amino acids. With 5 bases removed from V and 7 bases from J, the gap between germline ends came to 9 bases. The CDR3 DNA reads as TGTGCCAGCAGTCGTCACGGGGAGCAGTACTTC. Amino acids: CASSRHGEQYF.

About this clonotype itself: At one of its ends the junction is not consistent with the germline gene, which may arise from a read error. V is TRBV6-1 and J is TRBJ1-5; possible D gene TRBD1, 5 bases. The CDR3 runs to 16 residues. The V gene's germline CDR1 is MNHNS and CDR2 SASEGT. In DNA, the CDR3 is TGTGCCAGCAGAGAAGAAGATTGGGACTTCAATCAGCCCCAGCATTTT. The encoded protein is CASREEDWDFNQPQHF.